The text below deals with one T cell receptor beta chain. The sample comes from a study of cytomegalovirus exposure and HLA in healthy donors. Study-level background: Researchers previously reported finding 90 million to 130 million unique TCR beta sequences from roughly 180 million T cells. Within the Caucasian-associated ancestry cluster were around 80% of the 350 to 400 genotyped donors.

The PCR made use of 60 Vbeta and 13 Jbeta primers. Sequencing used immunoSEQ multiplex PCR; TCRdb keeps in-frame clones, though not all of them. The profile shows 120,000 to 150,000 clones, 65% to 90% of them singletons. Sequenced material: PBMCs. This TCR derives from a female donor in good health and CMV-seronegative.

DNA of the CDR3: TGTGCCAGCTCACCACCCGGACAGGGGACGGCTAACTATGGCTACACCTTC. This gives the protein CASSPPGQGTANYGYTF. The V gene is TRBV18, the J gene TRBJ1-2; 9 positions agree with TRBD1. The CDR3 length is 17 residues. V lost 0 bases, J lost 0 bases, and 5 bases stayed unmatched. Germline loops: CDR1 KGHSH, CDR2 LQKENI.